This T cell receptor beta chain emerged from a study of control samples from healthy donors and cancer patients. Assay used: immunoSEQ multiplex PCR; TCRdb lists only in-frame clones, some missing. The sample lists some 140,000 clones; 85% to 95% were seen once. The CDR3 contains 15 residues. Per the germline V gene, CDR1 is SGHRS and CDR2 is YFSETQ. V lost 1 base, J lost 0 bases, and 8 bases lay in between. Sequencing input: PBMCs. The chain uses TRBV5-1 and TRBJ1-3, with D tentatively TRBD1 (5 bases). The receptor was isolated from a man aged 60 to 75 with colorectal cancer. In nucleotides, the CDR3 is TGCGCCAGCAGCTTGCGGGGGGACTCTGGAAACACCATATATTTT. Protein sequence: CASSLRGDSGNTIYF. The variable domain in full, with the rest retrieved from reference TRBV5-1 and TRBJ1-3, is KAGVTQTPRYLIKTRGQQVTLSCSPISGHRSVSWYQQTPGQGLQFLFEYFSETQRNKGNFPGRFSGRQFSNSRSEMNVSTLELGDSALYLCASSLRGDSGNTIYFGEGSWLTVV.